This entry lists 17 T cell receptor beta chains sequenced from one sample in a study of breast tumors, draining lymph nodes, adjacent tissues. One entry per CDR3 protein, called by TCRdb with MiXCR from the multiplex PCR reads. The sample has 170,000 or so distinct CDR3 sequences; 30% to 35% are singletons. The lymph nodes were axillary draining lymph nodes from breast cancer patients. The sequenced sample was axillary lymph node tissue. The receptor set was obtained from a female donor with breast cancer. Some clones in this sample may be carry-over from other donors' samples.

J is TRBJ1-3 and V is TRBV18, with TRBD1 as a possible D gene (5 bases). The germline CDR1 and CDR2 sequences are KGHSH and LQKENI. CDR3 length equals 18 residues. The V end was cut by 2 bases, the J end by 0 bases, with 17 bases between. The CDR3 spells CASSPTIGQGRSGNTIYF. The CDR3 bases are TGTGCCAGCTCACCAACGATCGGGCAGGGTCGCTCTGGAAACACCATATATTTT.

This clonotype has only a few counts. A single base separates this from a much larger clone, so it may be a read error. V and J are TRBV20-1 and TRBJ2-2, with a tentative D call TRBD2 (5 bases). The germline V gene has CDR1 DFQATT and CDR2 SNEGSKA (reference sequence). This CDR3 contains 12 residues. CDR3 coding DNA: TGCAGTGCCCCCCTAGGAACCGGGGAGCCGTTTTTT. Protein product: CSAPLGTGEPFF.

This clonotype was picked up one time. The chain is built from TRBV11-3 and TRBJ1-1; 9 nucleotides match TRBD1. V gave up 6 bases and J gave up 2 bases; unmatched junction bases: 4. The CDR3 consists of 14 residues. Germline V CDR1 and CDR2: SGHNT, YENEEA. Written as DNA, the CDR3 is TGTGCCAGCAGGTACAGGGGGCCAAACACTGAAGCTTTCTTT. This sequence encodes CASRYRGPNTEAFF.

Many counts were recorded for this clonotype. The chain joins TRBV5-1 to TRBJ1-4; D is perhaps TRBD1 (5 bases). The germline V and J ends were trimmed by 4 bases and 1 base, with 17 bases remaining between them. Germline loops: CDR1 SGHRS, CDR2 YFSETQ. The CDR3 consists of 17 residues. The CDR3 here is CASSRDRRGETNEKLFF. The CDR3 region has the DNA TGCGCCAGCAGCCGGGACCGCCGAGGGGAAACTAATGAAAAACTGTTTTTT. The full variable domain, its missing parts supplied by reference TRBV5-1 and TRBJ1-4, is KAGVTQTPRYLIKTRGQQVTLSCSPISGHRSVSWYQQTPGQGLQFLFEYFSETQRNKGNFPGRFSGRQFSNSRSEMNVSTLELGDSALYLCASSRDRRGETNEKLFFGSGTQLSVL.

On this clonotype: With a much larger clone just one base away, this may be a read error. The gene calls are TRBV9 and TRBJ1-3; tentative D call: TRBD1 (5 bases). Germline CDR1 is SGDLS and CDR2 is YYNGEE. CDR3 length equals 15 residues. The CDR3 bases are TGTGCCAGCAGCGTAGACAGGACCTCTGGAAACACCACATATTTT. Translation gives CASSVDRTSGNTTYF.

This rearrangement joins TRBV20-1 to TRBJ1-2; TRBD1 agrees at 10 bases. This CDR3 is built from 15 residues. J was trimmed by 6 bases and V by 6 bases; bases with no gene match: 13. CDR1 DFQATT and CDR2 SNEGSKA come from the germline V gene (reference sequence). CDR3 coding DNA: TGCAGTGCCCGTCGCAGTTCCGGGACAGGGGATGGCTACACCTTC. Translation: CSARRSSGTGDGYTF.

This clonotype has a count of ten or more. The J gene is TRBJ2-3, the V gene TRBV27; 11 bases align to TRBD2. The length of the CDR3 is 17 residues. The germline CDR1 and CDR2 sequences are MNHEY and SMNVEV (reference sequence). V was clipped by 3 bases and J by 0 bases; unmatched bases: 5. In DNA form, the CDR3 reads TGTGCCAGCAGTTTTATGGGACTAGCGGCTAGCACAGATACGCAGTATTTT. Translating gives CASSFMGLAASTDTQYF.

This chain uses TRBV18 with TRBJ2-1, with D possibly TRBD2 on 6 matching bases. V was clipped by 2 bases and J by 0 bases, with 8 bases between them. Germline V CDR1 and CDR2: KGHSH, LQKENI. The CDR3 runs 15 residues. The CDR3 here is CASSPGGCSYNEQFF. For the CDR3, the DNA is TGTGCCAGCTCACCAGGAGGGTGCTCCTACAATGAGCAGTTCTTC.

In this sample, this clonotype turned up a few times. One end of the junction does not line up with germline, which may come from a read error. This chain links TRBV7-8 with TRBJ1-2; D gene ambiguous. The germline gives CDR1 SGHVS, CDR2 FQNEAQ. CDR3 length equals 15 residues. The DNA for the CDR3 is TGTGCCAGCAGCCCATCCACTGGACCTAACTATGGCTACCCCTTC. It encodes CASSPSTGPNYGYPF.

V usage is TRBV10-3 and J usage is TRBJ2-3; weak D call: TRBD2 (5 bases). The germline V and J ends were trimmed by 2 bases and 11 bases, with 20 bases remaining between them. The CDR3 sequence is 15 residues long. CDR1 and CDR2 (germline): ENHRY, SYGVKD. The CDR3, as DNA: TGTGCCATCAGTGAGACAGCTAGCTCCTACAATGAGCAGTATTTT. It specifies CAISETASSYNEQYF.

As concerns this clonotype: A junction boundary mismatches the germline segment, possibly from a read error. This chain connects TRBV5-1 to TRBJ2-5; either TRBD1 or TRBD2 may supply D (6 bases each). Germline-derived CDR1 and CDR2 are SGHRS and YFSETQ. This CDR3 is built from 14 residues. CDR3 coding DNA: TGCGCCAGTAGCGTAACAGGTGTGCGGGACACCCGGTACTTC. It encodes CASSVTGVRDTRYF.

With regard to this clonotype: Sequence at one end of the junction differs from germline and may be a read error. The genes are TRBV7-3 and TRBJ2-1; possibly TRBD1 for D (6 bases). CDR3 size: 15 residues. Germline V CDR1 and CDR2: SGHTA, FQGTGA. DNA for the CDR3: TGTGCCAGCAGCTATACCGGTGCAGGGGTCGATGAGCAGCTCTTC. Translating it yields CASSYTGAGVDEQLF.

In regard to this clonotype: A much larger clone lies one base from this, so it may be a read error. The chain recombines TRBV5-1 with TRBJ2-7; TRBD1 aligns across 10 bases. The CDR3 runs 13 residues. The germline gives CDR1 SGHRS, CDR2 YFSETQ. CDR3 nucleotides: TGCGCCACCAAACCGGGACAGGGGACCGAGCAGTGCTTC. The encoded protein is CATKPGQGTEQCF.

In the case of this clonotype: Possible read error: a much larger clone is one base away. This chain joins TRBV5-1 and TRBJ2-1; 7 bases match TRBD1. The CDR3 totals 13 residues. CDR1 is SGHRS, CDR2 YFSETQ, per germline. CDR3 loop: CASRQTGLDDQFF. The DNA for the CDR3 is TGCGCCAGCAGGCAGACAGGGTTGGATGACCAGTTCTTC.

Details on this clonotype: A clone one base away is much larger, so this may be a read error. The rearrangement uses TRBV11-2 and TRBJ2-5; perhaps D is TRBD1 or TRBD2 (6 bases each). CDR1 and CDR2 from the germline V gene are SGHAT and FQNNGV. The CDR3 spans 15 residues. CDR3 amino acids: CASIQGPGAQEAQYF. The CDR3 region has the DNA TGTGCCAGCATCCAGGGACCGGGGGCACAAGAGGCCCAGTACTTC.

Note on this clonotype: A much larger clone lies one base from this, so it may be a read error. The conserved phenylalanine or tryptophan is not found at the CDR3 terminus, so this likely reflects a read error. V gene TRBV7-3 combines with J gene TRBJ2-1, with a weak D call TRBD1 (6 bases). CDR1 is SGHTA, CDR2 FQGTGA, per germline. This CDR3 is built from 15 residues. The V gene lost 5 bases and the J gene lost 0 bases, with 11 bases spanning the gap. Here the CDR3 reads CASSERGFSYNEQFL. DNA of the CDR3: TGTGCCAGCAGCGAAAGGGGGTTCTCCTACAATGAGCAGTTCCTC.

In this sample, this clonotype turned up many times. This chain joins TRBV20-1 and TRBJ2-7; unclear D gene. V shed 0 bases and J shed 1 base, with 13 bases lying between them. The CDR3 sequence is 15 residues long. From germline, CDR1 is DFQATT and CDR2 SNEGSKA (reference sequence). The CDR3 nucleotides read TGCAGTGCTAGAGATCAGAGGCAGACTTCCTACGAGCAGTACTTC. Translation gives CSARDQRQTSYEQYF.